This T cell receptor (beta chain) is drawn from a study of blood T cell repertoires in COVID-19. As for the study in general: The study drew acute and convalescent COVID-19 samples from the United States, Italy and Spain. The analysed material was cDNA or gDNA that came from T cells, B-cell-depleted T cells, or PBMCs.

Per the study methods: Amplification from reference gene primers served as the basis for estimated nucleated cell counts. Measured with immunoSEQ multiplex PCR; TCRdb has only the in-frame clones, and not every one. V, J and clone size were drawn from that table, and D and trimming were deduced from the DNA. Found here are 200,000 to 250,000 clones, roughly 84% of them singletons; the top ten hold approximately 5.1%. Only a few counts were recorded for this clone. The clonotype comes from a woman aged 60-70 years who had recovered from COVID-19. Sequencing was performed on peripheral blood.

The CDR3, as DNA: TGTGCCAGCAGTTACTCGGCAGTTGAAGCTTTCTTT. This encodes CASSYSAVEAFF. The chain is built from TRBV6-6 and TRBJ1-1; no reliable D call. The CDR3 length is 12 residues. Germline V gene lookup returns CDR1 MNHNY and CDR2 SVGAGI (reference sequence). V was cut by 0 bases and J by 7 bases, with 6 bases left in between.